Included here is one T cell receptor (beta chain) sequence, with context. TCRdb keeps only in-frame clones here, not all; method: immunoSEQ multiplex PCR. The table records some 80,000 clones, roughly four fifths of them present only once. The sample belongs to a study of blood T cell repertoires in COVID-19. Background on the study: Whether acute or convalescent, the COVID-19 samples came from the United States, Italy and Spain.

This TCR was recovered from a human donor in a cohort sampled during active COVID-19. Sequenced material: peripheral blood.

CDR3 residues: CASSLTGNYGYTF. CDR3 sequence (DNA): TGTGCCAGCAGTTTAACCGGGAACTATGGCTACACCTTC. This chain joins TRBV28 and TRBJ1-2; D is unresolved. Germline CDR1 is MDHEN and CDR2 is SYDVKM. This CDR3 contains 13 residues. V was shortened by 2 bases and J by 2 bases, with 6 bases between the two germline ends.